In this sample, the clone carrying this T cell receptor beta chain turned up many times. Patients affected by ophthalmopathy presented a Clinical Activity Score of at least 3, a NOSPECS grade of at least 4, and disease duration below 3 months. Pregnant or lactating patients were excluded, as were those with uncontrolled infection or other autoimmune disease. Fresh peripheral blood, about 10 ml of it, supplied the PBMCs. The sample is drawn from a study of T cells in Graves' hyperthyroidism and ophthalmopathy. TCR beta CDR3 regions were amplified from RNA transcripts. Using the HTBI primer set, a first-round RT-PCR was run on the TCR CDR3. TCRdb reanalysed the multiplex PCR reads using MiXCR and keeps one entry per CDR3 protein. Altogether around 400,000 distinct CDR3 sequences are present, roughly 15% being singletons, with the ten largest covering roughly a fifth. The sample comprised blood. The TCR originated in an older woman with Graves' ophthalmopathy.

CDR3 region: CASSLVATTTGELFF. The CDR3 nucleotides are TGCGCCAGCAGCTTGGTGGCGACTACAACCGGGGAGCTGTTTTTT. The J gene is TRBJ2-2, the V gene TRBV5-1; tentatively, D is TRBD2 (5 bases). Between the trimmed V and J ends, which lost 0 bases and 5 bases, there was a span of 11 bases. CDR1 and CDR2 (germline): SGHRS, YFSETQ. There are 15 residues in the CDR3.